This T cell receptor beta chain was documented in a study of cytomegalovirus exposure and HLA in healthy donors. Broader study findings: Per a later analysis, HLA-associated TCR beta chains showed more clonal expansion than other, equally common TCR beta chains. The dataset shows that most TCR sequences were rare, while some public TCRs occurred in many donors. Earlier findings revealed that most TCR beta V segments proved productive either about 87% or about 30% of the time.

CDR1 SGHRS and CDR2 YFSETQ come from the germline V gene. The CDR3 sequence is 14 residues long. J was trimmed by 2 bases and V by 2 bases; bases with no gene match: 1. To note about this clone: The target antigen is unknown.

It was with 60 Vbeta and 13 Jbeta primers that the PCR ran. Sequencing was performed with immunoSEQ multiplex PCR; in TCRdb, only in-frame clones are kept and a portion is missing. The sample shows 150,000 to 200,000 clones, 68% of them seen only once. The sequence came from a man aged 25-45 years in good health and CMV-seropositive. Input material: PBMCs. The V gene is TRBV5-1, the J gene TRBJ2-1; 7 nucleotides align to TRBD2. The CDR3 is CASSLGTTYNEQFF. The CDR3 DNA follows: TGCGCCAGCAGCTTAGGGACTACCTACAATGAGCAGTTCTTC. Variable domain in full (rest from reference TRBV5-1 and TRBJ2-1): KAGVTQTPRYLIKTRGQQVTLSCSPISGHRSVSWYQQTPGQGLQFLFEYFSETQRNKGNFPGRFSGRQFSNSRSEMNVSTLELGDSALYLCASSLGTTYNEQFFGPGTRLTVL.